This TCR beta chain was identified in a study of T cell responses to AZD1222 COVID-19 vaccine (dated by TCRdb to the early 2020s). About the study as a whole: A total of under 250 trial participants underwent TCR sequencing, of whom about 200 had received two doses of AZD1222 and some 25 had received two doses of the MenACWY control vaccine. Trial participants were enrolled by age into subgroups of 18-55, 56-69 and 70-plus years, and around 150, 29 and 61 TCR-sequenced participants, respectively, were included in these subgroups. On the study overall, not on this receptor specifically: Reportedly, almost half of the unique spike-specific TCRs recognized epitopes lying outside the regions that are mutated in the B.1.351 and B.1.1.7 variants. The 56-69-year group was small, and its depth increase did not reach significance, likely because of low power. After two AZD1222 doses, spike-specific TCR breadth and depth were significantly higher than at day 0 and than in MenACWY recipients. Because no samples from the day 14 peak response were available, repertoires could be characterized only after the peak T cell response. Participants were mostly white British, with more females than males. The authors suggested clonal diversity may have been underestimated. The vaccine-associated CD4 TCRs covered the entire spike protein, and the dominant responses fell in regions 160-218 and 743-854. Conclusions about previously exposed vaccinees were limited because only 6 or 7 AZD1222 recipients were SARS-CoV-2 seropositive at baseline.

For CDR1 and CDR2, the germline V gene (reference sequence) lists DFQATT and SNEGSKA. CDR3 length: 14 amino acids, cysteine to phenylalanine. Kept here is only the CDR3 DNA, which spans 42 bases and is read in frame from base 1. V is shortened by 3 bases, J by 3 bases, and the region joining them spans 12 bases. The CDR3 regions of human TCRbeta chains were analyzed by immunosequencing. The original methods were these. Repertoire TCRs were checked for matches against a reference library of SARS-CoV-2-specific TCRs that had been generated using the MIRA antigen-specificity platform. Breadth meant the fraction of unique TCRs that were SARS-CoV-2-associated, whereas depth meant the fraction of total T cells that were SARS-CoV-2-associated. Using the MIRA data, each spike-specific TCR was mapped to the spike region that the TCR reacts to and placed in a CD4 or CD8 class. Log10-transformed breadth and depth values were compared by one-way ANOVA with Sidak's multiple comparisons tests. TCRdb stores this immuneACCESS table with in-frame sequences only. Part of the clones is absent; in the studies checked, under half of the shortfall reflects unresolved V genes, and no reason is known for the rest. Clonal size and the V and J genes are those of that table, whereas D and trimming came from the DNA. Within this sample are about 180,000 clones, with 94% of them counted one time only. The ten largest account for more than 1.5% of the sample.

This clone was counted a single time. Its cognate antigen has yet to be identified. Per-base qualities were not stored, and no clone one base away is much larger. Read against the paper, the sample's time point label means: about 28 days (+/-7) after the second vaccine dose. AZD1222 recipients given second doses at about 4 weeks or at about 12 weeks were pooled, since spike-specific TCR depth and breadth were not found to differ between the two schedules. Vaccinee samples came from UK trials COV001 and COV002, including a single-blind randomized controlled phase 2/3 trial of AZD1222 (ChAdOx1 nCoV-19) in healthy adults. For TCRbeta chain sequencing, PBMC samples were collected from trial participants at day 0 and at day 28 after the second dose.

The sequences come from peripheral blood, collected 28 days after the second AZD1222 dose. This TCR derives from an adult who received the AZD1222 COVID-19 vaccine. The rearranged segments are TRBV20-1 and TRBJ1-5; no D segment can be confidently identified. The nucleotide sequence reads TGCAGTGCTAGTCGGCCAGGAGACAATCAGCCCCAGCATTTT. It codes for CSASRPGDNQPQHF.